What follows is one T cell receptor (beta chain) and its context. This specimen comes from a study of blood T cell repertoires in COVID-19. Background on the study: Collection of acute and convalescent COVID-19 samples took place in the United States, Italy and Spain. From T cells, B-cell-depleted T cells, or PBMCs came the material, which was cDNA or gDNA.

Profiling relied on immunoSEQ multiplex PCR, and the TCRdb table lists in-frame clones only, not all of them. The data show about 18,000 clones, around 88% seen once. Between the trimmed V and J ends, which lost 8 bases and 1 base, there was a span of 11 bases. CDR1 and CDR2 from the germline V gene are LNHDA and SQIVND (reference sequence). The CDR3 length is 13 residues. Sequenced: PBMCs or T cells enriched from blood (not recorded which). This chain joins TRBV19 and TRBJ2-5; TRBD1 is a possible D gene (6 bases). The TCR sequence derives from a woman aged 25 to 39 who had recovered from COVID-19. The CDR3 nucleotides are TGTGCCAGTCGTCTGACAGGCCAAGAGACCCAGTACTTC. It is translated as CASRLTGQETQYF.